The 2 T cell receptor beta chains below were found in one sample sequenced in a study of vaccination effects on CD4 cells after COVID-19. The antigens for these receptors are not known. Clones were sequenced by immunoSEQ multiplex PCR, and TCRdb holds only the in-frame ones, with some missing. The sample yields 50,000 to 70,000 clones, about two thirds seen once. At the end of 10 days of culture, CD4+ T cells were isolated. This sample comprised CD4+ T cells from PBMCs cultured without peptide, obtained before COVID-19 vaccination. These receptors were taken from a human donor who had a prior SARS-CoV-2 infection.

The chain is built from TRBV27 and TRBJ1-2, with TRBD1 identical over 10 bases. The V segment lost 4 bases and the J segment 7 bases; nucleotides outside the gene matches: 9. From germline, CDR1 is MNHEY and CDR2 SMNVEV (reference sequence). CDR3 size: 15 residues. CDR3 in amino acids: CASSSPGQGLTGYTF. In nucleotides, the CDR3 is TGTGCCAGCAGTTCTCCGGGACAGGGGTTAACTGGCTACACCTTC.

The chain is built from TRBV28 and TRBJ1-4; possibly TRBD1 for D (5 bases). The CDR3 sequence is 13 residues long. CDR1 and CDR2 from the germline V gene are MDHEN and SYDVKM. Trimming left V 7 bases short and J 10 bases short, with 16 bases between. CDR3 sequence: CASTESRDGKLFF. DNA for the CDR3: TGTGCCAGCACTGAGTCCAGGGACGGAAAACTGTTTTTT.